Following are 29 T cell receptor beta chains from one sample sequenced in a study of blood T cell repertoires in COVID-19. Only in-frame clones appear in the TCRdb table, and some are missing; sequencing was by immunoSEQ multiplex PCR. The data hold 75,000 to 90,000 clones, with around four fifths observed a single time. Sequencing used peripheral blood. The receptors here all came from a man aged 55 to 69 with COVID-19, enrolled during active disease.

The genes are TRBV7-3 and TRBJ2-3, with unresolved D. This CDR3 has 15 amino acids. CDR1 and CDR2 (germline): SGHTA, FQGTGA. The V end was cut by 5 bases, the J end by 0 bases, with 12 bases between. The CDR3 DNA follows: TGTGCCAGCAGCATCACAGCCGTAAGCACAGATACGCAGTATTTT. Translation: CASSITAVSTDTQYF.

The chain combines TRBV11-2 with TRBJ1-1, with D possibly being TRBD1 (6 bases). Germline V gene sequence: CDR1 SGHAT, CDR2 FQNNGV. This CDR3 has 12 residues. Between the trimmed V and J ends, which lost 5 bases and 11 bases, there was a span of 15 bases. DNA for the CDR3: TGTGCCAGCAGCCTCTTAGGGGGTCCGGCTTTCTTT. It encodes CASSLLGGPAFF. Together with reference TRBV11-2 and TRBJ1-1, the CDR3 gives the full variable domain: EAGVAQSPRYKIIEKRQSVAFWCNPISGHATLYWYQQILGQGPKLLIQFQNNGVVDDSQLPKDRFSAERLKGVDSTLKIQPAKLEDSAVYLCASSLLGGPAFFGQGTRLTVV.

V gene TRBV7-8 combines with J gene TRBJ1-2, with D unclear. This CDR3 has 14 residues. V shed 8 bases and J shed 4 bases, with 17 bases lying between them. The germline V gene encodes CDR1 SGHVS and CDR2 FQNEAQ. In DNA, the CDR3 is TGTGCCAGCGCGGAGAGGGCCAAGTTCTATGGCTACACCTTC. Its protein is CASAERAKFYGYTF.

This clone came up once. J is TRBJ1-5 and V is TRBV2, with 7 bases fitting TRBD1. J was trimmed by 0 bases and V by 6 bases; bases with no gene match: 5. The CDR3 runs 15 residues. Looked up from germline, CDR1 is SNHLY and CDR2 is FYNNEI. This CDR3 reads CASRGGQASNQPQHF. CDR3 DNA sequence: TGTGCCAGCAGAGGGGGCCAAGCTAGCAATCAGCCCCAGCATTTT.

J is TRBJ2-2 and V is TRBV7-2; TRBD1 matches at 10 bases. CDR3 size: 16 residues. CDR1 SGHTA and CDR2 FQGNSA come from the germline V gene. V dropped 6 bases and J dropped 4; count of bases not matched to a gene: 8. The CDR3: CASRSGTGAPTGELFF. CDR3 sequence (DNA): TGTGCCAGCAGATCCGGGACAGGGGCACCCACCGGGGAGCTGTTTTTT.

This chain links TRBV11-2 with TRBJ2-7, with 7 nucleotides matching TRBD1. CDR1 and CDR2 (germline): SGHAT, FQNNGV. The CDR3 has 16 amino acids. The J segment lost 0 bases and the V segment lost 4 bases, leaving 9 bases of the junction unmatched. The chain's CDR3 is CASSSIGAGGSYEQYF. CDR3 DNA sequence: TGTGCCAGCAGCTCAATAGGGGCAGGGGGCTCCTACGAGCAGTACTTC.

The chain links TRBV9 to TRBJ2-1; 9 bases map to TRBD2. V shed 2 bases and J 1 base; nucleotides not matched to a gene: 16. Germline-derived CDR1 and CDR2 are SGDLS and YYNGEE. The CDR3 consists of 20 residues. CDR3 sequence (DNA): TGTGCCAGCAGCGTGACCTCGGAACTAGCGGGCCCTCGGTCCTACAATGAGCAGTTCTTC. Protein: CASSVTSELAGPRSYNEQFF.

The rearrangement uses TRBV12-3 or TRBV12-4 and TRBJ1-1; TRBD1 matches 7 bases. This CDR3 spans 13 amino acids. With 4 bases clipped from V and 5 bases from J, the junction kept 4 bases outside the gene matches. The CDR3 protein is CASSSTGRTEAFF. As DNA, the CDR3 is TGTGCCAGCAGTTCGACAGGGAGGACTGAAGCTTTCTTT.

The rearrangement joins TRBV21-1 to TRBJ2-7; TRBD2 is taken as the D call from the table, unchecked against the DNA. TRBV21-1 corresponds to a pseudogene. This CDR3 contains 15 residues. CDR3 nucleotides: TGTGCCAGCAGCTCCCGACTAGCAGCTCCCTACGAGCAGTACTTC. Its protein product is CASSSRLAAPYEQYF.

The chain links TRBV6-5 to TRBJ2-3; 9 bases are shared with TRBD2. The CDR3 is 15 amino acids. CDR1 is MNHEY, CDR2 SVGAGI, per germline. The J segment lost 6 bases and the V segment lost 7 bases, leaving 11 bases of the junction unmatched. The CDR3 coding sequence is TGTGCCAGCAAACTTAGCGGGAGTAGGATGGATACGCAGTATTTT. Translation: CASKLSGSRMDTQYF.

By sample share, this clone is medium-sized. The chain uses TRBV15 and TRBJ2-7; the D gene is possibly TRBD1 (5 bases). This CDR3 comprises 16 residues. The V gene's germline CDR1 is LNHNV and CDR2 YYDKDF (reference sequence). Trimming left V 1 base short and J 1 base short, with 14 bases between. The CDR3 bases are TGTGCCACCAGCAGAGGATCTCCAGGGATATCCTACGAGCAGTACTTC. Amino acids: CATSRGSPGISYEQYF.

The chain joins TRBV12-2 to TRBJ1-2. TRBV12-2 counts as a pseudogene. This CDR3 is built from 16 residues. This CDR3 reads CASRLPKVRGSYGYTF. The CDR3 bases are TGTGCAAGTCGCTTGCCGAAGGTCCGCGGATCTTATGGCTACACCTTC.

V and J are TRBV6-4 and TRBJ1-5; 10 nucleotides match TRBD1. Unmatched junction bases numbered 14, after V lost 7 bases and J lost 2 bases. The CDR3 consists of 18 residues. In germline, CDR1 is MRHNA, CDR2 SNTAGT. The CDR3 here is CASIRQNRDRGGNQPQHF. CDR3 nucleotide sequence: TGTGCCAGCATCCGCCAAAACCGGGACAGGGGAGGCAATCAGCCCCAGCATTTT.

The rearrangement uses TRBV6-5 and TRBJ1-2; 7 bases align to TRBD1. The V segment lost 5 bases and the J segment 6 bases; nucleotides outside the gene matches: 3. In germline, CDR1 is MNHEY, CDR2 SVGAGI. The CDR3 is 12 amino acids. The CDR3 sequence is CASSTGQDGYTF. CDR3 coding DNA: TGTGCCAGCAGTACCGGACAGGATGGCTACACCTTC.

The V call is TRBV7-2, the J call TRBJ2-7, with 8 positions matching TRBD2. The CDR3 totals 16 residues. Germline V gene lookup returns CDR1 SGHTA and CDR2 FQGNSA. V was pared by 0 bases and J by 4 bases, with 8 bases of the junction left unmatched. CDR3 sequence: CASSLAPGGAGYEQYF. The CDR3, as DNA: TGTGCCAGCAGCTTAGCCCCCGGGGGGGCAGGATACGAGCAGTACTTC.

This chain uses TRBV11-1 with TRBJ1-1; D not certain. The germline V gene encodes CDR1 SGHAT and CDR2 FQDESV (reference sequence). The germline V and J ends were trimmed by 1 base and 3 bases, with 9 bases remaining between them. The CDR3 spans 14 residues. The CDR3 protein is CASSLGTQDTEAFF. CDR3 nucleotide sequence: TGTGCCAGCAGCTTAGGAACTCAGGACACTGAAGCTTTCTTT.

V is TRBV11-2 and J is TRBJ1-2, with unresolved D. The germline gives CDR1 SGHAT, CDR2 FQNNGV. Trimming cost V 3 bases and J 0 bases, with 8 bases left between them. CDR3 length: 14 amino acids. CDR3 sequence: CASSFYAANYGYTF. The DNA of the CDR3 is TGTGCCAGCAGCTTTTACGCAGCTAACTATGGCTACACCTTC.

This clone was observed a handful of times. This chain uses TRBV6-1 with TRBJ1-5; D is unclear. Between the trimmed V and J ends, which lost 0 bases and 11 bases, there was a span of 11 bases. Per germline, CDR1 MNHNS and CDR2 SASEGT. This CDR3 region has 13 residues. In DNA, the CDR3 is TGTGCCAGCAGTGAAGCTCGGAGGTGGACCCAGCATTTT. Translated, it gives CASSEARRWTQHF.

The rearrangement uses TRBV5-1 and TRBJ2-5; weak D call: TRBD2 (6 bases). The germline CDR1 and CDR2 sequences are SGHRS and YFSETQ. CDR3 length equals 14 residues. The germline V and J ends were trimmed by 3 bases and 4 bases, with 13 bases remaining between them. CDR3 sequence reads: CASSSGSGVETQYF. CDR3 coding DNA: TGCGCCAGCAGCTCCGGGAGTGGGGTAGAGACCCAGTACTTC. Full variable domain (remainder filled in from reference TRBV5-1 and TRBJ2-5): KAGVTQTPRYLIKTRGQQVTLSCSPISGHRSVSWYQQTPGQGLQFLFEYFSETQRNKGNFPGRFSGRQFSNSRSEMNVSTLELGDSALYLCASSSGSGVETQYFGPGTRLLVL.

The chain carries TRBV7-2 and TRBJ1-1; no reliable D call. Trimming removed 2 bases from V and 0 bases from J, with 16 bases in between. The CDR3 loop spans 17 amino acids. CDR1 and CDR2 from the germline V gene are SGHTA and FQGNSA. CDR3 protein: CASSLNAAENMNTEAFF. CDR3 nucleotide sequence: TGTGCCAGCAGCTTAAACGCGGCAGAAAATATGAACACTGAAGCTTTCTTT.

The rearrangement joins TRBV9 to TRBJ1-1; D is ambiguous. CDR3 length equals 16 residues. CDR1 SGDLS and CDR2 YYNGEE come from the germline V gene. The V gene lost 0 bases and the J gene lost 0 bases, with 12 bases spanning the gap. The CDR3 spells CASSVDGGSLNTEAFF. As DNA, the CDR3 is TGTGCCAGCAGCGTAGATGGAGGATCGCTGAACACTGAAGCTTTCTTT.

This clone was counted once. V gene TRBV25-1 combines with J gene TRBJ1-4; weak D call: TRBD1 (5 bases). Between the trimmed V and J ends, which lost 3 bases and 10 bases, there was a span of 12 bases. The germline V gene has CDR1 MGHDK and CDR2 SYGVNS. The CDR3 has 13 amino acids. CDR3 coding DNA: TGTGCCAGCAGTGATGTTCAGGGAGGAAAACTGTTTTTT. Protein product: CASSDVQGGKLFF. Looking up the rest from reference TRBV25-1 and TRBJ1-4 gives the full variable domain: EADIYQTPRYLVIGTGKKITLECSQTMGHDKMYWYQQDPGMELHLIHYSYGVNSTEKGDLSSESTVSRIRTEHFPLTLESARPSHTSQYLCASSDVQGGKLFFGSGTQLSVL.

Concerning this clone itself: At one end the junction does not follow the germline gene, possibly because of a read error. CDR3 sequence (DNA): TGTGCCAGCAGTCAAGATGGAGCCGGAGATAGCAATCAGCCCCAGCATTTT. Translated: CASSQDGAGDSNQPQHF. The rearrangement uses TRBV4-2 and TRBJ1-5; D not certain. The germline V gene encodes CDR1 LGHNA and CDR2 YNFKEQ. The length of the CDR3 is 17 residues.

The V call is TRBV3-1 (or the pseudogene TRBV3-2), the J call TRBJ1-1; maybe TRBD1 (6 bases). Germline V gene sequence: CDR1 LGHDT, CDR2 YNNKEL (reference sequence). V shed 1 base and J shed 8 bases, with 20 bases lying between them. The CDR3 has 16 amino acids. Here the CDR3 reads CASSQVKTGTSQEAFF. In nucleotides, the CDR3 is TGTGCCAGCAGCCAAGTTAAGACAGGAACAAGTCAAGAAGCTTTCTTT.

The chain has TRBV5-4 and TRBJ2-7, with TRBD2 matching over 8 bases. Per germline, CDR1 SGHNT and CDR2 YYREEE (reference sequence). The CDR3 consists of 14 residues. Germline trimming cut 4 bases from V and 5 bases from J; bases unmatched to any gene: 8. Written as DNA, the CDR3 is TGTGCCAGCAGCGCGGGACTAGGTAACGACGAGCAGTACTTC. Its protein product is CASSAGLGNDEQYF.

This chain connects TRBV5-4 to TRBJ2-3; TRBD2 matches 13 bases. V trimming: 3 bases; J trimming: 2 bases; junction bases outside the gene matches: 3. This CDR3 spans 16 amino acids. From germline, CDR1 is SGHNT and CDR2 YYREEE (reference sequence). CDR3 region: CASSSGTSGVTDTQYF. Here the CDR3 DNA reads TGTGCCAGCAGCTCCGGGACTAGCGGGGTCACAGATACGCAGTATTTT.

This chain connects TRBV18 to TRBJ1-5, with D tentatively TRBD1 (5 bases). The V gene's germline CDR1 is KGHSH and CDR2 LQKENI. Trimming removed 4 bases from V and 1 base from J, with 8 bases in between. The CDR3 runs to 14 residues. In nucleotides, the CDR3 is TGTGCCAGCTCACGACAGTCGAGCAATCAGCCCCAGCATTTT. It translates to CASSRQSSNQPQHF.

V gene TRBV27 combines with J gene TRBJ2-6; D may be TRBD2 (5 bases). Trimming took 6 bases from V and 2 from J, leaving 14 bases between them. The CDR3 sequence is 16 residues long. Germline CDR1 MNHEY, CDR2 SMNVEV (reference sequence). CDR3 DNA sequence: TGTGCCAGCAGCTTTGAATCGAGGGCTGGGGCCAACGTCCTGACTTTC. Amino acids: CASSFESRAGANVLTF.

J is TRBJ1-3 and V is TRBV3-1 (or the pseudogene TRBV3-2); D might be TRBD1 (5 bases). Germline V gene sequence: CDR1 LGHDT, CDR2 YNNKEL (reference sequence). Trimming removed 1 base at V and 0 bases at J, with 13 bases between. This CDR3 comprises 17 residues. The CDR3 coding sequence is TGTGCCAGCAGCCAAGGTGGCGCGACAGTCTCTGGAAACACCATATATTTT. It is translated as CASSQGGATVSGNTIYF.